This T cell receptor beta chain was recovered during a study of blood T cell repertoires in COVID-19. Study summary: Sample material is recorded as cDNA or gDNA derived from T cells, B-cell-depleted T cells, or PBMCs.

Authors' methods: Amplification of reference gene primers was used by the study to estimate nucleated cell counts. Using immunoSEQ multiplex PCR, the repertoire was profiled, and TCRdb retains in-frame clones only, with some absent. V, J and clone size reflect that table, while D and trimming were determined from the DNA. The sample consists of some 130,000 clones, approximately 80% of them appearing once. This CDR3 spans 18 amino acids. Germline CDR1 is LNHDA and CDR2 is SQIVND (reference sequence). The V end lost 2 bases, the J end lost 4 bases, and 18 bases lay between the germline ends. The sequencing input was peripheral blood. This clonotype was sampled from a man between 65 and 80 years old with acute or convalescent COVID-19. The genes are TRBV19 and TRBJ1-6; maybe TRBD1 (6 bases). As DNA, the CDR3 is TGTGCCAGTAGTATAACAGGGAGCTCGTACCAGTATAATTCACCCCTCCACTTT. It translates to CASSITGSSYQYNSPLHF.